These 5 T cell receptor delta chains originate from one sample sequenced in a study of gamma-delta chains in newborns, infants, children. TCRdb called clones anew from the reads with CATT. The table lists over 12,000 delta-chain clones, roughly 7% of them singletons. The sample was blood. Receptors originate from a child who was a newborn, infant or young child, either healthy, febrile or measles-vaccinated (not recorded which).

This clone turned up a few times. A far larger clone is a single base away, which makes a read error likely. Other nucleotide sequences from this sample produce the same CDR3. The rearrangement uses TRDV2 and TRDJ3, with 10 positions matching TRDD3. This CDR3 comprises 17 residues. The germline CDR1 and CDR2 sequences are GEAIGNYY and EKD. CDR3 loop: CACDTVGDTWDTRQMFF. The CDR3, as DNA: TGTGCCTGTGACACCGTGGGGGATACCTGGGACACCAGACAGATGTTTTTC.

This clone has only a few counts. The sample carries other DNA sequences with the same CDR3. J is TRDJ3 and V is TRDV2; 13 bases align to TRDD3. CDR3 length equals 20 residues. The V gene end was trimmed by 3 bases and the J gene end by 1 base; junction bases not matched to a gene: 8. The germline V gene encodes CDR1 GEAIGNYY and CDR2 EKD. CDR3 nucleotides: TGTGCCTGTGACCGACTACTGGGGGATACGCGATCCTGGGACACCCGACAGATGTTTTTC. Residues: CACDRLLGDTRSWDTRQMFF.

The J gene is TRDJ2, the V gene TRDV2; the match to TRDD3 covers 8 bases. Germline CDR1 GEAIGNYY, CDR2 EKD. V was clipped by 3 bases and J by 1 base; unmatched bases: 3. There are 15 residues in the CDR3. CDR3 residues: CACDPLGDLTAQLFF. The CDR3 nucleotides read TGTGCCTGTGACCCTCTGGGGGATTTGACAGCACAACTCTTCTTT.

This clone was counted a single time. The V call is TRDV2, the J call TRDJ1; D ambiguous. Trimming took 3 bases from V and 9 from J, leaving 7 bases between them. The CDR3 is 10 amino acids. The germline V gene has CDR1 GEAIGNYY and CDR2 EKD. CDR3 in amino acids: CACDLGELIF. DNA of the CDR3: TGTGCCTGTGACTTAGGGGAACTCATCTTT.

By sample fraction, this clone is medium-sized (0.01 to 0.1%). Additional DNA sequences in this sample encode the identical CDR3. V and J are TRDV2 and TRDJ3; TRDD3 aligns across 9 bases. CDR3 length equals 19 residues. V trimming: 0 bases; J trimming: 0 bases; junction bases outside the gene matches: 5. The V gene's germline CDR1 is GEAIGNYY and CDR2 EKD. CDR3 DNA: TGTGCCTGTGACACCGTACTGGGGGACTCCTCCTGGGACACCCGACAGATGTTTTTC. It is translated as CACDTVLGDSSWDTRQMFF.